A selection of T cell receptor beta chains follows, all from one sample in a study of T cell changes during pregnancy in multiple sclerosis. This table comes from immunoSEQ multiplex PCR, and its TCRdb copy is limited to in-frame clones, with some not included. Of fewer than 50,000 clones listed, around 90% are singletons. Sequencing was performed on CD4+ T cells from peripheral blood mononuclear cells, taken in the third trimester of pregnancy. These receptors all come from a female donor with multiple sclerosis, enrolled in a pregnancy study. CDR3s include the opening cysteine and the closing phenylalanine or tryptophan. A D gene is named only where the DNA matches it firmly. Where a row states a size, it is once, few, many or the class of an expanded clone; other rows omit it.

V	size	D	J	CDR3	DNA
TRBV6-5	once	NA	TRBJ1-2	CASSPGGSYGYTF	TGTGCCAGCAGCCCGGGAGGGTCTTATGGCTACACCTTC
TRBV19	NA	NA	TRBJ1-4	CASSSRQEKLFF	TGTGCCAGTAGTTCACGACAGGAAAAACTGTTTTTT
TRBV19	NA	NA	TRBJ1-2	CASSMRGFYGYTF	TGTGCCAGTAGTATGCGGGGATTCTATGGCTACACCTTC
TRBV5-1	NA	NA	TRBJ2-6	CASSPDSSGANVLTF	TGCGCCAGCAGTCCCGACAGCTCTGGGGCCAACGTCCTGACTTTC
TRBV7-2	once	NA	TRBJ2-3	CASSGSSRLLSTDTQYF	TGTGCCAGCAGCGGCTCTAGCAGGCTCCTAAGCACAGATACGCAGTATTTT
TRBV6-5	NA	NA	TRBJ1-1	CASSYTLGAMNTEAFF	TGTGCCAGCAGTTACACACTGGGAGCCATGAACACTGAAGCTTTCTTT
TRBV6-6	NA	NA	TRBJ1-1	CASTYGRAGNTEAFF	TGTGCCAGCACCTATGGGAGGGCCGGGAACACTGAAGCTTTCTTT
TRBV19	once	NA	TRBJ2-4	CASSGDWGRAKNIQYF	TGTGCCAGTAGTGGGGACTGGGGTCGAGCCAAAAACATTCAGTACTTC
TRBV18	NA	NA	TRBJ2-1	CASSPREEQFF	TGTGCCAGCTCACCCCGGGAAGAGCAGTTCTTC
TRBV30	NA	NA	TRBJ2-7	CAWTQAGAVEQYF	TGTGCCTGGACTCAGGCAGGGGCCGTCGAGCAGTACTTC
TRBV29-1	NA	NA	TRBJ2-7	CSAGTPGTSEQYF	TGCAGCGCCGGGACTCCAGGGACCTCCGAGCAGTACTTC
TRBV7-9	NA	NA	TRBJ2-5	CASSRSGEETQYF	TGTGCCAGCAGCAGATCAGGGGAAGAGACCCAGTACTTC
TRBV5-4	few	TRBD1	TRBJ2-7	CASSLGTGAEQYF	TGTGCCAGCAGCTTGGGGACAGGGGCCGAGCAGTACTTC
TRBV5-1	NA	TRBD1	TRBJ2-7	CASSLGGTDYEQYF	TGCGCCAGCAGCTTGGGGGGGACAGACTACGAGCAGTACTTC
TRBV9	NA	NA	TRBJ2-3	CASSVVPSDTQYF	TGTGCCAGCAGCGTAGTTCCCTCGGATACGCAGTATTTT
TRBV27	NA	NA	TRBJ1-1	CASSFQGSTEAFF	TGTGCCAGCAGTTTTCAGGGGAGCACTGAAGCTTTCTTT
TRBV6-4	NA	NA	TRBJ1-5	CASSDSLCHRERQPQHF	TGTGCCAGCAGTGACTCTTTGTGCCACAGGGAGAGGCAGCCCCAGCATTTT
TRBV7-9	NA	TRBD2	TRBJ2-1	CASSPGGLAGGDEQFF	TGTGCCAGCAGCCCCGGGGGACTAGCGGGAGGGGATGAGCAGTTCTTC
TRBV7-8	NA	NA	TRBJ2-6	CASSLGGSGANVLTF	TGTGCCAGCAGCTTAGGAGGCTCTGGGGCCAACGTCCTGACTTTC
TRBV7-9	NA	TRBD1	TRBJ2-7	CASSLVQGAGEQYF	TGTGCCAGCAGCTTAGTCCAGGGGGCCGGCGAGCAGTACTTC
TRBV7-8	once	NA	TRBJ1-4	CASSYRGGKLFF	TGTGCCAGCAGTTACCGAGGGGGAAAACTGTTTTTT
TRBV28	NA	NA	TRBJ2-7	CAVKREYEQYF	TGTGCCGTCAAAAGGGAGTACGAGCAGTACTTC
TRBV2	NA	NA	TRBJ2-1	CASGANGDEQFF	TGTGCCAGCGGGGCCAACGGCGATGAGCAGTTCTTC
TRBV18	NA	TRBD1	TRBJ2-7	CASSPGTGAYEQYF	TGTGCCAGCTCCCCCGGGACAGGGGCCTACGAGCAGTACTTC
TRBV5-1	once	TRBD1	TRBJ2-7	CASSSYRGDYEQYF	TGCGCCAGCAGCTCATACAGGGGGGACTACGAGCAGTACTTC
TRBV29-1	NA	TRBD1	TRBJ1-4	CSAGTANEKLFF	TGCAGCGCCGGGACAGCTAATGAAAAACTGTTTTTT
TRBV9	NA	TRBD1	TRBJ2-2	CASSARDREGGELFF	TGTGCCAGCAGCGCTCGGGACAGGGAAGGCGGGGAGCTGTTTTTT
TRBV11-3	NA	TRBD2	TRBJ2-3	CASSPGLAATSTDTQYF	TGTGCCAGCAGCCCTGGACTAGCGGCAACTAGCACAGATACGCAGTATTTT
TRBV2	NA	TRBD2	TRBJ2-7	CASSPQREIAYEQYF	TGTGCCAGCAGTCCCCAGCGGGAGATCGCCTACGAGCAGTACTTC
TRBV30	NA	TRBD2	TRBJ2-3	CAWSVLAGYTDTQYF	TGTGCCTGGAGTGTACTAGCGGGTTACACAGATACGCAGTATTTT
TRBV7-2	few	NA	TRBJ1-2	CASSQDSHYGYTF	TGTGCCAGCAGCCAAGACAGCCATTATGGCTACACCTTC
TRBV6-6	NA	NA	TRBJ2-1	CASSPRLASYNEQFF	TGTGCCAGCAGTCCCCGTCTAGCGTCCTACAATGAGCAGTTCTTC
TRBV18	NA	NA	TRBJ2-1	CASSPVWSSYNEQFF	TGTGCCAGCTCACCAGTATGGAGCTCCTACAATGAGCAGTTCTTC
TRBV6-5	NA	NA	TRBJ2-7	CASSYGWGAYHEQYF	TGTGCCAGCAGTTACGGATGGGGCGCTTACCACGAGCAGTACTTC
TRBV9	NA	TRBD2	TRBJ2-3	CASSPGTSGGGDTQYF	TGTGCCAGCAGCCCGGGGACTAGCGGAGGGGGGGATACGCAGTATTTT
TRBV6-4	NA	TRBD2	TRBJ2-2	CASSAGTSGRTGELFF	TGTGCCAGCAGTGCCGGGACTAGCGGGAGGACCGGGGAGCTGTTTTTT